This TCR beta chain was sequenced in a study of cytomegalovirus exposure and HLA in healthy donors. Whole-study context: Researchers previously reported finding fewer than 140 million unique TCR beta sequences from 150 million to 200 million T cells.

There are 16 residues in the CDR3. Per germline, CDR1 MNHNS and CDR2 SASEGT. Trimming took off 3 bases at V and 0 bases at J, with 12 bases between the two ends. PCR involved 60 Vbeta and 13 Jbeta primers. The repertoire was sequenced with immunoSEQ multiplex PCR; TCRdb's copy has only in-frame clones and lacks some. The repertoire holds 100,000 to 150,000 clones, with 73% as singletons. A remark on this clone: Its cognate antigen is unknown.

Study-wide findings and caveats: An apparent linkage of common viral pathogens to several of the most significant clusters emerged in a later analysis. The sole available immune exposure information was CMV serostatus. The study assumed roughly uniform donor sequencing depth for presence/absence analyses.

The TCR sequence derives from a middle-aged woman in good health and CMV-seropositive. The sample consisted of PBMCs. The rearrangement links TRBV6-1 to TRBJ1-5; the D is unclear. CDR3 coding DNA: TGTGCCAGCAGTGATGTACTTACCTATAGCAATCAGCCCCAGCATTTT. Protein product: CASSDVLTYSNQPQHF.